Given below is one T cell receptor beta chain in context. Its antigen remains unknown. This sample was included in a study of graft-versus-host responses after intestinal transplantation. Study in general: Anti-thymocyte globulin induction, then tacrolimus and steroids for about three years, went to all recipients.

Study results and caveats: Allografts from individuals with graft-donor T cell macrochimerism displayed high graft-versus-host to host-versus-graft clonal ratios.

The repertoire was sequenced with immunoSEQ multiplex PCR; TCRdb's copy has only in-frame clones and lacks some. The sample records roughly 60,000 clones, about 90% being singletons. The TCR sequence derives from a human patient who received an intestinal transplant, so some T cells may come from the graft donor. The material was PBMCs, obtained 26 days after transplant.

The CDR3 DNA reads as TGTGCTAGTGGTTTTGCTAGCGGTTCTAGCACAGATACGCAGTATTTT. It codes for CASGFASGSSTDTQYF. This chain uses TRBV12-5 with TRBJ2-3, with 7 positions matching TRBD2. Trimming at V came to 3 bases and at J to 0 bases, leaving 6 bases not matched to a gene. Germline CDR1 is LGHNT and CDR2 is FRNRAP. CDR3 length: 16 residues.